Listed here are 10 T cell receptor beta chains from one sample, sequenced in a study of T cell responses to AZD1222 COVID-19 vaccine. The data were produced by immunoSEQ multiplex PCR, yet TCRdb's version contains in-frame clones alone and is incomplete. The sample has approximately 100,000 clones; nearly 90% are singletons. This sample comprised peripheral blood, obtained on day 0 of MenACWY control vaccination. The source of these receptors is an adult in good health.

The chain has TRBV3-1 (or the pseudogene TRBV3-2) and TRBJ2-1; TRBD2 agrees at 7 bases. This CDR3 region has 19 residues. The germline V gene has CDR1 LGHDT and CDR2 YNNKEL (reference sequence). The V segment lost 5 bases and the J segment 4 bases; nucleotides outside the gene matches: 20. This chain's CDR3 is CASSSQRGRAGEVYNEQFF. The CDR3 region has the DNA TGTGCCAGCAGCTCCCAGCGTGGTCGTGCGGGAGAGGTGTACAATGAGCAGTTCTTC.

The chain carries TRBV4-2 and TRBJ2-7; D might be TRBD1 (5 bases). There are 15 residues in the CDR3. V was cut by 0 bases and J by 3 bases, with 12 bases left in between. Germline V gene lookup returns CDR1 LGHNA and CDR2 YNFKEQ. The CDR3 sequence is CASSQDRQRNYEQYF. The CDR3 DNA sequence: TGTGCCAGCAGCCAAGATAGACAGAGAAACTACGAGCAGTACTTC.

The chain carries TRBV7-3 and TRBJ2-7, with a tentative D call TRBD1 (6 bases). The CDR3 runs 13 residues. With 5 bases removed from V and 5 bases from J, the gap between germline ends came to 13 bases. Germline CDR1 SGHTA, CDR2 FQGTGA. CDR3 residues: CASSRGQWNEQYF. DNA for the CDR3: TGTGCCAGCAGCCGGGGACAATGGAACGAGCAGTACTTC.

V gene TRBV13 combines with J gene TRBJ1-1, with 10 bases fitting TRBD1. V dropped 4 bases and J dropped 3; count of bases not matched to a gene: 5. The CDR3 sequence is 15 residues long. CDR1 and CDR2 (germline): PRHDT, FYEKMQ (reference sequence). The CDR3 coding sequence is TGTGCCAGCAGCTCGGGACAGGGGTATGACACTGAAGCTTTCTTT. Protein product: CASSSGQGYDTEAFF.

The V call is TRBV5-1, the J call TRBJ2-5; no clear D gene. The CDR3 runs 15 residues. Deletions cut 4 bases from V and 0 bases from J, with 13 bases between. From germline, CDR1 is SGHRS and CDR2 YFSETQ. The CDR3: CASSRTVGYQETQYF. For the CDR3, the DNA is TGCGCCAGCAGCCGAACAGTGGGGTACCAAGAGACCCAGTACTTC.

This rearrangement joins TRBV5-1 to TRBJ2-7; D tentatively fits TRBD1 or TRBD2 (6 bases each). V was pared by 3 bases and J by 4 bases, with 14 bases between. The CDR3 runs 14 residues. Germline CDR1 reads SGHRS; CDR2 reads YFSETQ. Here the CDR3 reads CASSSQGGEYEQYF. The DNA for the CDR3 is TGCGCCAGCAGCTCACAGGGAGGAGAATACGAGCAGTACTTC.

V is TRBV6-5 and J is TRBJ1-1; 7 bases are a match to TRBD1. Unmatched junction bases numbered 9, after V lost 0 bases and J lost 5 bases. Germline loops: CDR1 MNHEY, CDR2 SVGAGI. The CDR3 is 16 residues long. In DNA form, the CDR3 reads TGTGCCAGCAGTTACTCTCAATGGACAGGATTAACTGAAGCTTTCTTT. This encodes CASSYSQWTGLTEAFF.

The chain joins TRBV5-6 to TRBJ2-7; 8 positions agree with TRBD1. Germline V gives CDR1 SGHDT, CDR2 YYEEEE. The V and J ends lost 4 bases and 3 bases, in that order; junction bases with no gene match: 9. This CDR3 has 15 amino acids. CDR3 DNA: TGTGCCAGCAGCCCCTTCACAGGGGGGCTCTACGAGCAGTACTTC. It yields the protein CASSPFTGGLYEQYF. Supplemented by reference TRBV5-6 and TRBJ2-7, the full variable domain reads DAGVTQSPTHLIKTRGQQVTLRCSPKSGHDTVSWYQQALGQGPQFIFQYYEEEERQRGNFPDRFSGHQFPNYSSELNVNALLLGDSALYLCASSPFTGGLYEQYFGPGTRLTVT.

The chain is built from TRBV6-6 and TRBJ2-1, with TRBD1 matching 7 bases. The germline CDR1 and CDR2 sequences are MNHNY and SVGAGI (reference sequence). The junction had 5 bases not matched to a gene; V was cut back by 5 bases and J by 1 base. There are 15 residues in the CDR3. The CDR3 spells CASSRDRESYNEQFF. As DNA, the CDR3 is TGTGCCAGCAGTCGCGACAGGGAATCCTACAATGAGCAGTTCTTC.

This clone was picked up a small number of times. The chain combines TRBV19 with TRBJ1-4, with D possibly being TRBD1 (6 bases). The CDR3 covers 14 residues. CDR1 and CDR2 (germline): LNHDA, SQIVND (reference sequence). V was trimmed by 3 bases and J by 8 bases, leaving 13 bases between them. The DNA of the CDR3 is TGTGCCAGTAGTATCGGTCCGGGACAAGAAAAACTGTTTTTT. Residues: CASSIGPGQEKLFF.